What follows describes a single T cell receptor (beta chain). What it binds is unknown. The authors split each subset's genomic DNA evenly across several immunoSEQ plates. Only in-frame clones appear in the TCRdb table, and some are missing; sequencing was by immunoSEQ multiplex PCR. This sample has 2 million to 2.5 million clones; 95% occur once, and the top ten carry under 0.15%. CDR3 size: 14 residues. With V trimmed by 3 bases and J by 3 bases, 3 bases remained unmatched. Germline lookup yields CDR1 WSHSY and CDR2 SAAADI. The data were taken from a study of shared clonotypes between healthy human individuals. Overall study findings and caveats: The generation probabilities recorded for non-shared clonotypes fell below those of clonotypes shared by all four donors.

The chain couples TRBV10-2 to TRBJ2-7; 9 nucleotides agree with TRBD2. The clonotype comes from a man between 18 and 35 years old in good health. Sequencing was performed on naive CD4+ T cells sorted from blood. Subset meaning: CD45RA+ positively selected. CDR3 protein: CASSDSGSFYEQYF. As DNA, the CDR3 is TGCGCCAGCAGTGATAGCGGGAGTTTCTACGAGCAGTACTTC.